This entry is about one TCR beta chain. Its antigen is not known. The sample originates from a study of OX40 agonist ivuxolimab in advanced cancers. At the level of the study: Ivuxolimab doses were 0.01, 0.1, 0.3, 1.5, 3 or 10 mg/kg every 2 weeks. Participants, roughly 81% male, averaged roughly 60 years of age, ranging from about 23 to 90. Study findings and constraints: At 0.1 to 3.0 mg/kg and by week 6, clonal expansion occurred in CD4+ and CD8+ blood T cells.

CDR3 length equals 15 residues. In germline, CDR1 is SGHTA, CDR2 FQGNSA. Trimming pared 2 bases from V and 4 bases from J, leaving 11 bases between. Profiled with immunoSEQ multiplex PCR; TCRdb holds only in-frame clones, not every one. The sample lists roughly 70,000 clones; about 85% were seen once. The sequencing used CD4+ or CD8+ T cells sorted from blood, collected in a trial of the OX40 agonist ivuxolimab. This receptor was identified in an adult with an advanced solid tumor such as melanoma, head and neck, liver or kidney cancer. V and J are TRBV7-2 and TRBJ2-2; weak D call: TRBD2 (6 bases). CDR3: CASSLYGGSTGELFF. CDR3 nucleotides: TGTGCCAGCAGCTTATACGGGGGTTCCACCGGGGAGCTGTTTTTT. The full variable domain, rest sourced from reference TRBV7-2 and TRBJ2-2, is GAGVSQSPSNKVTEKGKDVELRCDPISGHTALYWYRQSLGQGLEFLIYFQGNSAPDKSGLPSDRFSAERTGGSVSTLTIQRTQQEDSAVYLCASSLYGGSTGELFFGEGSRLTVL.